This section outlines one T cell receptor beta chain sequence together with its context. Trimming shortened V by 10 bases and J by 7 bases, and 19 bases separated the two germline ends. CDR1 and CDR2 (germline): MNHEY, SMNVEV (reference sequence). The CDR3 consists of 13 residues. In the PCR, 60 Vbeta and 13 Jbeta primers were used. TCRdb's table, derived via immunoSEQ multiplex PCR, lists solely in-frame clones and lacks some. Among under 120,000 clones listed, 70% to 80% were seen once. This sample is part of a study of cytomegalovirus exposure and HLA in healthy donors. Sequenced sample: PBMCs. This clonotype was obtained from a female donor in good health and CMV-seropositive. V and J are TRBV27 and TRBJ1-2; possible D gene TRBD1, 5 bases. The CDR3 protein is CATHAGTSLGYTF. The CDR3 DNA reads TGTGCCACCCATGCCGGGACTTCCCTTGGCTACACCTTC.